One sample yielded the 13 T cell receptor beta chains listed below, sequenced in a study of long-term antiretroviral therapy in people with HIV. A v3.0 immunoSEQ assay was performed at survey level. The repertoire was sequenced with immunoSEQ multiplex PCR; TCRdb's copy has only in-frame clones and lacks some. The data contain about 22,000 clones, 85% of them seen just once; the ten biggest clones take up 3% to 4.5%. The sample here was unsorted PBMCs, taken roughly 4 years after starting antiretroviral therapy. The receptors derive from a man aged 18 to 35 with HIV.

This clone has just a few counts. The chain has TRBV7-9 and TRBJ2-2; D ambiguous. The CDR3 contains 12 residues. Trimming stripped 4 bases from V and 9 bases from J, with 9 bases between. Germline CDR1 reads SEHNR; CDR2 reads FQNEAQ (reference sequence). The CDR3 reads CASSSNGWELFF. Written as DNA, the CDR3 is TGTGCCAGCAGCTCCAATGGTTGGGAGCTGTTTTTT.

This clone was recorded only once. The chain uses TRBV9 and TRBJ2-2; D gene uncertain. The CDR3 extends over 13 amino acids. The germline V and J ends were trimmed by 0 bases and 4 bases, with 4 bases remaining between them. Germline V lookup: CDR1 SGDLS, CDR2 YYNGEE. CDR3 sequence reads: CASSVGGTGELFF. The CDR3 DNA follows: TGTGCCAGCAGCGTAGGGGGCACCGGGGAGCTGTTTTTT.

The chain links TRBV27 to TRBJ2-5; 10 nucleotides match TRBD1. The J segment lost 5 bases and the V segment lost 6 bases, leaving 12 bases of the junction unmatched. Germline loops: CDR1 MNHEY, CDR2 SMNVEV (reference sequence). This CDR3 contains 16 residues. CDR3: CASRPLGQGGLETQYF. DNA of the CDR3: TGTGCCAGCAGACCCCTCGGACAGGGGGGTTTGGAGACCCAGTACTTC.

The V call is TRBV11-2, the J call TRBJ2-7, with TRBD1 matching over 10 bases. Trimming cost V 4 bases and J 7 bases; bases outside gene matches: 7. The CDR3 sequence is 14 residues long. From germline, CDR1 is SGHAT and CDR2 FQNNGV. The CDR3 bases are TGTGCCAGCAGCTCCCGGGACAGGGGTGAAGAGCAGTACGTC. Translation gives CASSSRDRGEEQYV.

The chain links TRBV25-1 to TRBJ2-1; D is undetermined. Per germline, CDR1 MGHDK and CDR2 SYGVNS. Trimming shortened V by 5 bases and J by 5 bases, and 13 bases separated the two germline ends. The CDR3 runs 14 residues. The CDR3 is CASSTFGRDNEQFF. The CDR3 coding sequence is TGTGCCAGCAGTACCTTTGGCAGAGACAATGAGCAGTTCTTC. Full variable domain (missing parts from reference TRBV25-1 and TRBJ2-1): EADIYQTPRYLVIGTGKKITLECSQTMGHDKMYWYQQDPGMELHLIHYSYGVNSTEKGDLSSESTVSRIRTEHFPLTLESARPSHTSQYLCASSTFGRDNEQFFGPGTRLTVL.

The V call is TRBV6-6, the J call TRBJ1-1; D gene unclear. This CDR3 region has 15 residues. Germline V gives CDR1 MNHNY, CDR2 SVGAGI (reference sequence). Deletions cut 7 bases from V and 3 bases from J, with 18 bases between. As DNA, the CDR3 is TGTGCCAGCATTCTCCCCTATGGTCAGGACACTGAAGCTTTCTTT. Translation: CASILPYGQDTEAFF.

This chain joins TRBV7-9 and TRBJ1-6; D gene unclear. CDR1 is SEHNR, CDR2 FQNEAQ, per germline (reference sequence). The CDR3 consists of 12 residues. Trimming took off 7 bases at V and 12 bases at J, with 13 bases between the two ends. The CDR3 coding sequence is TGTGCCAGCACGGAGGGAATGGAACCCCTCCACTTT. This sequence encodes CASTEGMEPLHF.

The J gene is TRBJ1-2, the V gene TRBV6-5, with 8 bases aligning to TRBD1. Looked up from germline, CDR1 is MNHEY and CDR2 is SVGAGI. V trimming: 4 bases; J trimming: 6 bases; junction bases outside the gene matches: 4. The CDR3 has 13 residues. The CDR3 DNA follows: TGTGCCAGCAGTTGGACAGGGAGGGATGGCTACACCTTC. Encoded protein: CASSWTGRDGYTF.

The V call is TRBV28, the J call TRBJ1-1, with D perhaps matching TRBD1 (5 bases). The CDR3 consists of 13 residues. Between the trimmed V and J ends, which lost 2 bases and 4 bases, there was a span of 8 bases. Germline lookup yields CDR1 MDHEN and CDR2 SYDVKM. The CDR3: CASSLEGATEAFF. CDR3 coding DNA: TGTGCCAGCAGTTTAGAAGGGGCCACTGAAGCTTTCTTT.

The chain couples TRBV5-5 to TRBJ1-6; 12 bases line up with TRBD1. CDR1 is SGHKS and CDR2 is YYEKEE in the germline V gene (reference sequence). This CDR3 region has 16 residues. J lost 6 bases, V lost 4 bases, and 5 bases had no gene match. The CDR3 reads CASSGTGGAGNSPLHF. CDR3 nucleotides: TGTGCCAGCAGCGGGACAGGGGGCGCGGGTAATTCACCCCTCCACTTT.

The CDR3 bases are TGCGCCAGCAGGTTTACAAGGGGTCCAGATACGCAGTATTTT. Translation gives CASRFTRGPDTQYF. The chain carries TRBV5-1 and TRBJ2-3; maybe TRBD1 (5 bases). V shed 5 bases and J shed 4 bases, with 14 bases lying between them. The CDR3 runs to 14 residues. Per germline, CDR1 SGHRS and CDR2 YFSETQ.

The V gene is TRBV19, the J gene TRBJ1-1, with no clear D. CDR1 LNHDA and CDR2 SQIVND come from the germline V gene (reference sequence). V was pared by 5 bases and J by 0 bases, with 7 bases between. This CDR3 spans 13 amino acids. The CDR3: CASSPVVNTEAFF. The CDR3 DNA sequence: TGTGCCAGTAGTCCTGTGGTGAACACTGAAGCTTTCTTT.

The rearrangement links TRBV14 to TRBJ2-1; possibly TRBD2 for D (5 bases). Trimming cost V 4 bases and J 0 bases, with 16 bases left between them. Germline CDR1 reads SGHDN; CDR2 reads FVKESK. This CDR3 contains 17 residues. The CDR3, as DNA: TGTGCCAGCAGCCCCTCTTATTGGGAGAGCTCCTACAATGAGCAGTTCTTC. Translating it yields CASSPSYWESSYNEQFF.